The present T cell receptor (beta chain) was sequenced within a study of tumor-infiltrating T cells and Merkel cell polyomavirus (dated by TCRdb to about 2017). Concerning the study at large: In Merkel cell carcinoma patients, the study examined CD8+ T cells specific for the Merkel cell polyomavirus KLL epitope. Disease stage at presentation varied among the patients, and patient follow-up lasted a median of 2.7 years, ranging from roughly 1.1 to 6.0 years. The therapies patients received were varied and non-standardized, including chemotherapy, radiation and immunotherapies. In some 15 samples, KLL-tetramer-sorted cells taken from blood or tumor-infiltrating lymphocytes underwent TRB sequencing, as did 12 matched whole-tumor samples. Most whole-tumor samples were approximately 24-micron curls cut from formalin-fixed, paraffin-embedded tissue blocks. Of all the tumor samples in the study, one was a frozen nodal tumor digest and another was a flash-frozen core biopsy of a metastasis.

This clone was observed once. Its antigen is not yet known. Base qualities are missing; no much larger clone stands one base away. Measured from the cysteine to the phenylalanine, the CDR3 is 13 residues long. The retained sequence is limited to the CDR3, 39 bases, with the frame set at the first base. The library was produced with the immunoSEQ multiplex PCR assay. Adaptive Biotechnologies (Seattle, WA) carried out genomic DNA extraction, TRB sequencing and normalization. From the authors' description of their analysis: To compute clonality, the Shannon entropy of productive TRB sequences was normalized by log2 of unique productive sequences and then subtracted from one. To identify KLL-specific clonotypes in tumors, TCRbeta CDR3 amino acid sequences were matched against the sequences from the tetramer-sorted sample of each patient. TCRdb retrieved this table from immuneACCESS and kept in-frame rearrangements only. Not all clones are present; in checked studies, unresolved V genes account for under half, and no reason is known for the remainder. The V and J calls and the clone size are those of that table, but D and trimming were determined from the DNA. The sample contains more than 2,500 clones, approximately 84% of them found a single time. 9% to 10% of the sample is held by the ten biggest clonotypes.

By immunohistochemistry, the tumors of all patients showed robust positive staining for Merkel cell polyomavirus Large T antigen. The study included over ten Merkel cell carcinoma patients who had robust KLL-tetramer+ populations, above 0.04% of CD8+ T cells, in blood and/or cultured TIL. All patients were identified as Caucasian, and a median age of roughly 65 years (range about 50 to 85 years) was recorded. On the study overall, not on this receptor specifically: A significant MCC-specific survival advantage (P = 0.0051) was associated with a greater number of unique KLL-specific clonotypes in tumors (about 5-120 vs 0-3). KLL-specific TRB repertoires were diverse and largely private, with only one public clonotype among some 400 unique sequences, shared by two patients. The small sample size of the study (n ≈ twelve patients) is a limitation. A higher fraction of KLL-specific T cells within tumors (roughly 1.7-20% versus roughly 0-0.14%) was associated with significantly better MCC-specific survival. Because the study covered only a single viral epitope, T cells targeting other Merkel cell polyomavirus epitopes were not captured.

This clonotype originated in a man aged 45-60 years with Merkel cell carcinoma. The sequence links TRBV21-1 to TRBJ1-2. TRBV21-1 corresponds to a pseudogene. Material for sequencing was tumor tissue. The CDR3 sequence is CASTPRIGYGYTF. The DNA sequence is as follows: TGTGCCAGCACCCCGAGGATTGGCTATGGCTACACCTTC.